Listed below are T cell receptor beta chains from one sample, sequenced in a study of blood T cell repertoires in COVID-19. TCRdb keeps only in-frame clones here, not all; method: immunoSEQ multiplex PCR. The sample yields about 57,000 clones, 91% seen once. Material for sequencing was peripheral blood. These receptors originate from a man in his 60s with acute or convalescent COVID-19. Each CDR3 is given with its conserved first and last residue. Fields, in order: CDR3 DNA, CDR3 protein, D gene, J gene, clone size, V gene. A D gene is named only where the DNA matches it firmly. Clone size appears in some rows only: once, few, many, or a class for an expanded clone.

TGTGCCAGCAGCTCAACAGGGATCATGAACACTGAAGCTTTCTTT,CASSSTGIMNTEAFF,-,TRBJ1-1,-,TRBV5-6
TGTGCCAGCAGCCGGGACAGCGGTTCACCCCTCCACTTT,CASSRDSGSPLHF,TRBD1,TRBJ1-6,-,TRBV9
TGTGCTAGTGGTCCCACCGGACAGGGAAATCAGCCCCAGCATTTT,CASGPTGQGNQPQHF,TRBD1,TRBJ1-5,once,TRBV12-5
TGTGCCAGCAGTGAATACCAGAGGACGGCGAGCGGGACCCAGTACTTC,CASSEYQRTASGTQYF,-,TRBJ2-5,once,TRBV2
TGTGCTAGTGGTTTGACAGGGTTAGGAAACACCATATATTTT,CASGLTGLGNTIYF,-,TRBJ1-3,-,TRBV12-5
TGCGCCAGCAGCTTGGACTCGGGACTCATCACAGATACGCAGTATTTT,CASSLDSGLITDTQYF,-,TRBJ2-3,-,TRBV5-1
TGTGCCAGCAGTTTATCTAGCGGGAGGTCGAGCTCCTACAATGAGCAGTTCTTC,CASSLSSGRSSSYNEQFF,TRBD2,TRBJ2-1,-,TRBV27
TGTGCCAGCAGAATTGGGGGGGGGCGAGACATTCAGTACTTC,CASRIGGGRDIQYF,-,TRBJ2-4,-,TRBV28
TGTGCCAGCAGCCACGGACAGGGGTACAATCAGCCCCAGCATTTT,CASSHGQGYNQPQHF,TRBD1,TRBJ1-5,-,TRBV6-2/TRBV6-3
TGCAGCGTTGCAGTAGGGGGTGGAGAGACCCAGTACTTC,CSVAVGGGETQYF,-,TRBJ2-5,-,TRBV29-1
TGTGCCAGCAGTTACCGGGGGAGACCCAACTATGGTGGCTACACCTTC,CASSYRGRPNYGGYTF,-,TRBJ1-2,-,TRBV6-5
TGTGCCAGCAGTTACGATCGGGTGAACACTGAAGCTTTCTTT,CASSYDRVNTEAFF,-,TRBJ1-1,-,TRBV6-2/TRBV6-3
TGTGCCAGCAGTACGAACCGGCGGTGGAACACTGAAGCTTTCTTT,CASSTNRRWNTEAFF,-,TRBJ1-1,-,TRBV28
TGTGCCACCAGCAGTCAAGACAGGGGAGGGGATCAGCCCCAGCATTTT,CATSSQDRGGDQPQHF,TRBD1,TRBJ1-5,-,TRBV15
TGTGCCAGCAGCTTAGGTCAGGGGGCCCCCTACAATGAGCAGTTCTTC,CASSLGQGAPYNEQFF,TRBD1,TRBJ2-1,-,TRBV7-3
TGTGCCAGCAGGACTAGCGGGAGAATTCCAGATACGCAGTATTTT,CASRTSGRIPDTQYF,TRBD2,TRBJ2-3,-,TRBV18
TGTGCCAGCAGCTTAAGGTCAGACGGGTGGAATCAGCCCCAGCATTTT,CASSLRSDGWNQPQHF,-,TRBJ1-5,few,TRBV11-2
TGTGCCAGCCTAGGACAGCTAAATTCACCCCTCCACTTT,CASLGQLNSPLHF,-,TRBJ1-6,-,TRBV7-9
TGTGCCAGCAGCTTTTATAGTTCACCTTACTATGGCTACACCTTC,CASSFYSSPYYGYTF,-,TRBJ1-2,few,TRBV5-4
TGCGCCAGCAGGGACCCGGGACAGGCCTACGAGCAGTACTTC,CASRDPGQAYEQYF,TRBD1,TRBJ2-7,-,TRBV5-1
TGTGCCAGCTCACCATTGGCAGGGGGATCCTCCTACGAGCAGTACTTC,CASSPLAGGSSYEQYF,TRBD1,TRBJ2-7,-,TRBV18
TGTGCCAGCAGCTTCCAGGACAACTACGAGCAGTACTTC,CASSFQDNYEQYF,-,TRBJ2-7,once,TRBV7-9
TGTGCCAGCAGTGACCAGCTAGAGACAGATACGCAGTATTTT,CASSDQLETDTQYF,-,TRBJ2-3,-,TRBV6-1
TGTGCCAGCAGCTTCGGGGGGTCCTACGAGCAGTACTTC,CASSFGGSYEQYF,TRBD2,TRBJ2-7,-,TRBV7-2
TGTGCCAGCAGTTACTCTGGCGGGAGGGCCTCCCGTGAGCAGTTCTTC,CASSYSGGRASREQFF,TRBD2,TRBJ2-1,-,TRBV6-5
TGCAGCGTTGATGGGCCCCAGGGTGGCAGGAACACTGAAGCTTTCTTT,CSVDGPQGGRNTEAFF,-,TRBJ1-1,once,TRBV29-1
TGTGCCAGCAGGACGGGATCCTACGAGCAGTACTTC,CASRTGSYEQYF,-,TRBJ2-7,-,TRBV7-2
TGTGCCAGCAGTTTATTAGAGGGAAGGGATGGCTACACCTTC,CASSLLEGRDGYTF,-,TRBJ1-2,-,TRBV28
TGTGCCAGCAGCCGGCAGGGACAGGCTAACTATGGCTACACCTTC,CASSRQGQANYGYTF,TRBD1,TRBJ1-2,-,TRBV11-2
TGTGCCAGCAGCTTGGGACTGACCTACGAGCAGTACTTC,CASSLGLTYEQYF,-,TRBJ2-7,-,TRBV5-4
TGTGCCAGCAAAGCTCGGGAGAGTTACAATGAGCAGTTCTTC,CASKARESYNEQFF,-,TRBJ2-1,-,TRBV6-5
TGTGCCAGCAGCTTAGCCGCGAGTGGCTACACCTTC,CASSLAASGYTF,-,TRBJ1-2,once,TRBV11-3
TGTGCCAGCAGCTTACTCGGGGGGGATGAGCAGTTCTTC,CASSLLGGDEQFF,TRBD2,TRBJ2-1,-,TRBV7-2
TGTGCCATCAGTGACAGGGGTTTTGGTGCAACTAATGAAAAACTGTTTTTT,CAISDRGFGATNEKLFF,-,TRBJ1-4,-,TRBV10-3
TGTGCCAGCAGTCGACAGGCCTCACTTATGAACACTGAAGCTTTCTTT,CASSRQASLMNTEAFF,-,TRBJ1-1,-,TRBV7-2
TGTGCCAGCAGCTTGCCAGACTCTGGAAACACCATATATTTT,CASSLPDSGNTIYF,-,TRBJ1-3,-,TRBV9
TGTGCCAGCAGCTTAGCGAAGGGGGCCCAATATGGCTACACCTTC,CASSLAKGAQYGYTF,TRBD1,TRBJ1-2,-,TRBV7-2
TGCGCCAGCAAATTCCGGGACAGGGGGCTTTTGGGCAATCAGCCCCAGCATTTT,CASKFRDRGLLGNQPQHF,TRBD1,TRBJ1-5,-,TRBV5-1
TGTGCCAGCAGCCGGGGACTAGGTTTGGGTGAGCAGTTCTTC,CASSRGLGLGEQFF,TRBD2,TRBJ2-1,-,TRBV7-9
TGTGCCAGCAGTTTATTGCAGGGTAATGAAAAACTGTTTTTT,CASSLLQGNEKLFF,-,TRBJ1-4,few,TRBV28
TGTGCCAGCAGCCCCAGCGGGGCGGGAGTAAGTAATGAGCAGTTCTTC,CASSPSGAGVSNEQFF,TRBD2,TRBJ2-1,-,TRBV7-3
TGTGCCAGCAGTCGAACTGGGGGGTACACTGAAGCTTTCTTT,CASSRTGGYTEAFF,-,TRBJ1-1,once,TRBV28
TGTGCCAGCAGCTTATCACTTCCAGATACGCAGTATTTT,CASSLSLPDTQYF,-,TRBJ2-3,-,TRBV7-3
TGTGCCAGTAGTATAGATTTAGGGGGGGCCAATGAGCAGTTCTTC,CASSIDLGGANEQFF,-,TRBJ2-1,once,TRBV19
TGTGCCAGCAGCCGGTCCAGGGGGATTGATGGCTACACCTTC,CASSRSRGIDGYTF,TRBD1,TRBJ1-2,-,TRBV2
TGCGCCAGCAGCTTGGCAGGGTATGGCTACACCTTC,CASSLAGYGYTF,-,TRBJ1-2,-,TRBV5-1
TGCGCCAGCAGCCGGGACAGTCTTAGCACAGATACGCAGTATTTT,CASSRDSLSTDTQYF,TRBD1,TRBJ2-3,-,TRBV5-1